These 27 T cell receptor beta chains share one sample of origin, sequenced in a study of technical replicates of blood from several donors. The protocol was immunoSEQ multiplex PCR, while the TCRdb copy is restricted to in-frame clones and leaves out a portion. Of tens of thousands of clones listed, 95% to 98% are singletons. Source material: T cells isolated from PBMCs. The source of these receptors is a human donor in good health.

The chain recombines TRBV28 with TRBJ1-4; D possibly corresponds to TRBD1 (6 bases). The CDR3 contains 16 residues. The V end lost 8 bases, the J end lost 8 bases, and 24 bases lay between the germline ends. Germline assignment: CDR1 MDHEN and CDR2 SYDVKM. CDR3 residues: CASGTQAGRDKEKLFF. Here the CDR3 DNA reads TGTGCCAGCGGTACTCAGGCGGGGAGGGACAAGGAAAAACTGTTTTTT.

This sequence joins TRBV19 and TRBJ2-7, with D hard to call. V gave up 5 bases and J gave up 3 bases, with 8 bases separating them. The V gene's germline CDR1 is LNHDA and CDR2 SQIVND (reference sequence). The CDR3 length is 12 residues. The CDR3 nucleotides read TGTGCCAGTAGTTCCAACATCTACGAGCAGTACTTC. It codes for CASSSNIYEQYF.

The CDR3 region is CASSVTVNTEAFF. CDR3 in DNA: TGTGCCAGCAGTGTCACGGTTAACACTGAAGCTTTCTTT. This chain joins TRBV6-4 and TRBJ1-1; no reliable D call. The length of the CDR3 is 13 residues. Trimming left V 4 bases short and J 2 bases short, with 8 bases between. Per germline, CDR1 MRHNA and CDR2 SNTAGT.

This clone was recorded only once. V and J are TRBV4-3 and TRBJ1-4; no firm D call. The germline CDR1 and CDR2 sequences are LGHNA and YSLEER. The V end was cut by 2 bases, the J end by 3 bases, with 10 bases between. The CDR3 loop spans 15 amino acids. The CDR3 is CASSQTDRANEKLFF. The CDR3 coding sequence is TGCGCCAGCAGCCAAACTGATAGAGCTAATGAAAAACTGTTTTTT.

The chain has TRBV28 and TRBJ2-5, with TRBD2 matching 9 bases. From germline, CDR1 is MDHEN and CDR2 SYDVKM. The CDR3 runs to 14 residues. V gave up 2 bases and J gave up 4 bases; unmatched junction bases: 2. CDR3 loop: CASSLPLAGETQYF. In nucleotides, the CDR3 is TGTGCCAGCAGTTTACCACTAGCGGGAGAGACCCAGTACTTC.

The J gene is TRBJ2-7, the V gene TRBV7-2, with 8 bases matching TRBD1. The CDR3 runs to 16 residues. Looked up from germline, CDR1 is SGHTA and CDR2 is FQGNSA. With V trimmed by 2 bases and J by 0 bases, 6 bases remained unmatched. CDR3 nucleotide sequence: TGTGCCAGCAGCTTACCCCGGGACAGGAACTCCTACGAGCAGTACTTC. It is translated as CASSLPRDRNSYEQYF.

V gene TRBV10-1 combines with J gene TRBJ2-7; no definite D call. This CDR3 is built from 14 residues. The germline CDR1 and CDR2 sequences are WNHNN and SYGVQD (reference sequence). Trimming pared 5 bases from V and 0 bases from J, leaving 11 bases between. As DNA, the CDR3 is TGCGCCAGCAGTTCAACAGCCAGCTCCTACGAGCAGTACTTC. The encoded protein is CASSSTASSYEQYF.

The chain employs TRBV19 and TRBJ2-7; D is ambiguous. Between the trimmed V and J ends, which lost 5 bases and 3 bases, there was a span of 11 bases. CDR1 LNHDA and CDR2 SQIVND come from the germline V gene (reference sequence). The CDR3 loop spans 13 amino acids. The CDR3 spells CASSFTILYEQYF. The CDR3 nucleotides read TGTGCCAGTAGTTTCACTATCCTCTACGAGCAGTACTTC.

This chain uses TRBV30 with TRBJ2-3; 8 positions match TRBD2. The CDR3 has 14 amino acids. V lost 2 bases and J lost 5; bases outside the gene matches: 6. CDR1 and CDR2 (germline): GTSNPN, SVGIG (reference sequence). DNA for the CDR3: TGTGCCTGGAGTTGGGAGCGGGAGTTAGATACGCAGTATTTT. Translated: CAWSWERELDTQYF.

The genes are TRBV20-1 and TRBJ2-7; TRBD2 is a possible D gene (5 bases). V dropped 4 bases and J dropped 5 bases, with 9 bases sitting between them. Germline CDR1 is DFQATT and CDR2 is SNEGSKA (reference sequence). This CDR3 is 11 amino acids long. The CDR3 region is CSATVGDEQYF. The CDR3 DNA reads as TGCAGTGCTACCGTGGGAGACGAGCAGTACTTC.

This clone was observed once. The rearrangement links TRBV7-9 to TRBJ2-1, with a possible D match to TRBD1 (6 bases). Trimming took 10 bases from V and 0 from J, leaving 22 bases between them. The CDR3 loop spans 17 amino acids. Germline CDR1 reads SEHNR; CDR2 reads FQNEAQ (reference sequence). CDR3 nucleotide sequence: TGTGCCACTCCGTCCCTCAGGGGCGGTAGCTCCTACAATGAGCAGTTCTTC. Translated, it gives CATPSLRGGSSYNEQFF.

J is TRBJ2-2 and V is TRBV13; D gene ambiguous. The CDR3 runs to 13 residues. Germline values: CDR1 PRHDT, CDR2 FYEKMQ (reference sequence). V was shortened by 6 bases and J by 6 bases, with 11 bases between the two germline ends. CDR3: CASSSGVAGELFF. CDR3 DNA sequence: TGTGCCAGCAGTTCCGGAGTAGCCGGGGAGCTGTTTTTT.

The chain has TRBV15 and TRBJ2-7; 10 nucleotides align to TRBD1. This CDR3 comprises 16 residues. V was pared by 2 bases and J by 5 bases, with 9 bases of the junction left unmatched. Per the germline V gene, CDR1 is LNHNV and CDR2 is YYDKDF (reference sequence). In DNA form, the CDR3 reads TGTGCCACCAGCAGACATGCTTCCGGGACAGGGGACGAGCAGTACTTC. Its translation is CATSRHASGTGDEQYF. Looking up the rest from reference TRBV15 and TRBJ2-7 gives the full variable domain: DAMVIQNPRYQVTQFGKPVTLSCSQTLNHNVMYWYQQKSSQAPKLLFHYYDKDFNNEADTPDNFQSRRPNTSFCFLDIRSPGLGDTAMYLCATSRHASGTGDEQYFGPGTRLTVT.

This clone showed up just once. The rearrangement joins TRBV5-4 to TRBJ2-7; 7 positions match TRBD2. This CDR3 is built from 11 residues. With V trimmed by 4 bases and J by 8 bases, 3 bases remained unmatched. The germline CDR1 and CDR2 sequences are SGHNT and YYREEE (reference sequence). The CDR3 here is CASSPGLKQYF. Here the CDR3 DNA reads TGTGCCAGCAGCCCGGGACTAAAGCAGTACTTC.

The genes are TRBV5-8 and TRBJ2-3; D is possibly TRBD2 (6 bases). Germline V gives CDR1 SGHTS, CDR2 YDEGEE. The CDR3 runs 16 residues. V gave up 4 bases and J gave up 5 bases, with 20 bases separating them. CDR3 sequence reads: CASSPVAGNTVDTQYF. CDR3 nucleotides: TGTGCCAGCAGCCCCGTTGCGGGAAACACTGTAGATACGCAGTATTTT.

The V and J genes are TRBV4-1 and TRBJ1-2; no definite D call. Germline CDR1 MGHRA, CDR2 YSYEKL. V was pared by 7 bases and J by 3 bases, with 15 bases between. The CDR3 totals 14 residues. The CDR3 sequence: CASTNPRGYYGYTF. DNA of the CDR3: TGCGCCAGCACCAACCCACGGGGTTACTATGGCTACACCTTC.

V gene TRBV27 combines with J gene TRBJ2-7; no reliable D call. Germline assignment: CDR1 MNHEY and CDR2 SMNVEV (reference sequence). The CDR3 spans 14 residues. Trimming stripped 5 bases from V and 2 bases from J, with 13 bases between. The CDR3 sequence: CASSPTSPAYEQYF. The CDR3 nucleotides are TGTGCCAGCAGTCCCACAAGTCCCGCCTACGAGCAGTACTTC.

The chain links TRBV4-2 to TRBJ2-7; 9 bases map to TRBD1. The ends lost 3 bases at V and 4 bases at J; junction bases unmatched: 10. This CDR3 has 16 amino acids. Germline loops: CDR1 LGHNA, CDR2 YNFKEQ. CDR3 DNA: TGTGCCAGCAGCCACGTTTTTACAGGGGGCACGTACGAGCAGTACTTC. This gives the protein CASSHVFTGGTYEQYF.

CDR3 protein: CASSRNRDTYGYTF. As DNA, the CDR3 is TGTGCCAGCAGCCGGAACCGGGACACCTATGGCTACACCTTC. This chain links TRBV4-2 with TRBJ1-2, with D possibly TRBD1 on 6 matching bases. Trimming stripped 4 bases from V and 4 bases from J, with 13 bases between. The CDR3 loop spans 14 amino acids. The germline gives CDR1 LGHNA, CDR2 YNFKEQ.

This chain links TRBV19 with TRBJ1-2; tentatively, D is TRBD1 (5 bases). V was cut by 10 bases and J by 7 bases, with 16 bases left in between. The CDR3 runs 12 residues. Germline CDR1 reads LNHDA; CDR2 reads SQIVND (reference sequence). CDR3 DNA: TGTGCCACCTTGGGGGGGTACTCTGGCTACACCTTC. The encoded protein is CATLGGYSGYTF.

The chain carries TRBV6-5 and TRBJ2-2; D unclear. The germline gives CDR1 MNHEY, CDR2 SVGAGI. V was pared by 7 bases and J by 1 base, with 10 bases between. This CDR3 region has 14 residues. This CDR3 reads CASTLQLNTGELFF. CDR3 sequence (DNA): TGTGCCAGCACTCTCCAGTTGAACACCGGGGAGCTGTTTTTT.

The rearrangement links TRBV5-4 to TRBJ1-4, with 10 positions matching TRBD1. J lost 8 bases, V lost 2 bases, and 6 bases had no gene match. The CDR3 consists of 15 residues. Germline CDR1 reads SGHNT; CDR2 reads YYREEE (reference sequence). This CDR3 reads CASSFDRGQGEKLFF. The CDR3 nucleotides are TGTGCCAGCAGCTTCGACAGGGGGCAGGGGGAAAAACTGTTTTTT.

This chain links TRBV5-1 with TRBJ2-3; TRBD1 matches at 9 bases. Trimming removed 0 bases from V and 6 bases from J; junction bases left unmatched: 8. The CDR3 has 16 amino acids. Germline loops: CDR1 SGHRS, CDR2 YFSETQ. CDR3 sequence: CASSLVGTGSPDTQYF. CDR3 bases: TGCGCCAGCAGCTTGGTCGGGACAGGGTCCCCCGATACGCAGTATTTT.

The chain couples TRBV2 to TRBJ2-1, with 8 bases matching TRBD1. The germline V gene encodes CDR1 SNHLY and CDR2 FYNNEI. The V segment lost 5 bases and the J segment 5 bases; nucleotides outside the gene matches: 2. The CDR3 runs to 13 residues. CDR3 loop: CASSMTGDNEQFF. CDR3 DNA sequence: TGTGCCAGCAGTATGACAGGGGACAATGAGCAGTTCTTC. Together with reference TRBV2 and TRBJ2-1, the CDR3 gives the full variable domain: EPEVTQTPSHQVTQMGQEVILRCVPISNHLYFYWYRQILGQKVEFLVSFYNNEISEKSEIFDDQFSVERPDGSNFTLKIRSTKLEDSAMYFCASSMTGDNEQFFGPGTRLTVL.

CDR3 sequence reads: CASSSIFPYGYTF. CDR3 coding DNA: TGTGCCAGCAGCTCTATCTTCCCTTATGGCTACACCTTC. The chain uses TRBV9 and TRBJ1-2; D remains ambiguous. CDR3 length: 13 amino acids. From germline, CDR1 is SGDLS and CDR2 YYNGEE. V lost 4 bases and J 5 bases, leaving 12 bases between the germline ends.

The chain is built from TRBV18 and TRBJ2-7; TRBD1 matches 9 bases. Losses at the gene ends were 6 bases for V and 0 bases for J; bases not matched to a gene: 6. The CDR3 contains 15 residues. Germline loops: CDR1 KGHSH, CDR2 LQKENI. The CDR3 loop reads CASSPRQGDSYEQYF. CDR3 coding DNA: TGTGCCAGCTCCCCCCGACAGGGGGACTCCTACGAGCAGTACTTC.

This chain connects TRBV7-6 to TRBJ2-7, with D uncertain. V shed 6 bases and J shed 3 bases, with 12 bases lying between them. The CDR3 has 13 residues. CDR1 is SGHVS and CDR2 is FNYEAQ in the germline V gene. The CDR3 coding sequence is TGTGCCAGCAGTTATCTTAGTCTCTACGAGCAGTACTTC. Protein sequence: CASSYLSLYEQYF.